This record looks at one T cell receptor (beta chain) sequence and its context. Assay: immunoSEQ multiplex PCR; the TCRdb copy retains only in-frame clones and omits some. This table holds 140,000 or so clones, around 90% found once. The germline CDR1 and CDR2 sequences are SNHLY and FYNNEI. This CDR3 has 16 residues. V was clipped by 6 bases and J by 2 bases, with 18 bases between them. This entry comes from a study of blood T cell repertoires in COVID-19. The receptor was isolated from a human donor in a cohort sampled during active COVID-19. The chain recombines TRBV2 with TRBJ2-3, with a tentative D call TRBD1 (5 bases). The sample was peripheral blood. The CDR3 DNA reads TGTGCCAGCAGCCGACCCCGCCAGGGCCCCACAGATACGCAGTATTTT. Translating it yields CASSRPRQGPTDTQYF.